This T cell receptor beta chain was profiled in a study of CD4 T cells in relation to SARS-CoV-2 and coronaviruses. Study-wide background: The restricting HLA molecule for shared crossreactive spike epitopes was mapped. Findings and caveats of the study: Pre-pandemic and post-infection samples never came from the same donor. Approximately 65% of donors had memory CD4+ clonotypes crossrecognizing SARS-CoV-2 and common cold coronavirus spike.

CD4+ T cells from unexposed donors were obtained before the COVID-19 pandemic (2011-2018). After about 11 days of culture, CD4+ T cells were isolated. Cells permitting, SARS-CoV-2 S/N and four cold-coronavirus spikes were tested on unexposed-donor CD4+ T cells. With respect to this clone: The antigen is undetermined.

Trimming shortened V by 2 bases and J by 3 bases, and 16 bases separated the two germline ends. The CDR3 consists of 16 residues. Germline CDR1 SSHAT, CDR2 FNYEAQ (reference sequence). The repertoire was sequenced with immunoSEQ multiplex PCR; TCRdb's copy has only in-frame clones and lacks some. The profile covers roughly 18,000 clones, with over 60% appearing a single time and approximately 28% taken by the ten largest. The sequenced sample consisted of CD4+ T cells from PBMCs, cultured in vitro. This TCR derives from a human donor in good health. The chain has TRBV7-7 and TRBJ1-2, with a possible D match to TRBD1 (5 bases). CDR3 in amino acids: CASSLPGDSTHYGYTF. Here the CDR3 DNA reads TGTGCCAGCAGCTTACCCGGGGACTCAACCCACTATGGCTACACCTTC.